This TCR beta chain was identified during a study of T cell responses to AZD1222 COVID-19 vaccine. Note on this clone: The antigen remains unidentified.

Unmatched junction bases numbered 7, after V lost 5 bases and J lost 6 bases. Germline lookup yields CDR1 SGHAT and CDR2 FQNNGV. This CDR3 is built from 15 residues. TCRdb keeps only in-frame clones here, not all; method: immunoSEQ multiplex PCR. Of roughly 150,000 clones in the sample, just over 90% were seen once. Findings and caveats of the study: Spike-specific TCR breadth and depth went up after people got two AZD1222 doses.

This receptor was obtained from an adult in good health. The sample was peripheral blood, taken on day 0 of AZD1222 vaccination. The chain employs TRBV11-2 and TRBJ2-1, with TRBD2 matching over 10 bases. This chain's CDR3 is CASSQGLADINEQFF. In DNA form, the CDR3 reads TGTGCCAGCAGCCAAGGACTAGCGGATATCAATGAGCAGTTCTTC.